The present T cell receptor beta chain was sequenced within a study of T cells in Graves' hyperthyroidism and ophthalmopathy. Background on the study: Blood from the periphery was taken at initial diagnosis, before any treatment.

Reasons for excluding patients were uncontrolled infection, other autoimmune disease, pregnancy or lactation. The PBMCs studied were ones that came from about 10 ml fresh peripheral blood. This clonotype was counted between two and nine times. There were TCR beta CDR3 regions amplified from RNA transcripts. The study used the HTBI primer set for a first-round RT-PCR of the TCR CDR3. From the multiplex PCR reads, TCRdb called clonotypes with MiXCR, one entry per CDR3 protein. Of 700,000 or so distinct CDR3 sequences detected, 16% appear once; the ten largest clones hold around 7.7%. Germline CDR1 DFQATT, CDR2 SNEGSKA (reference sequence). Trimming removed 5 bases at V and 5 bases at J, with 19 bases between. This CDR3 is 14 amino acids long.

The V and J genes are TRBV20-1 and TRBJ2-7; D perhaps matches TRBD2 (6 bases). This TCR came from a man younger than 35 with Graves' hyperthyroidism. The sample comprised blood. The CDR3 DNA follows: TGCAGTGCTTGGGGGACTCGATGGGGAAACGAGCAGTACTTC. Encoded protein: CSAWGTRWGNEQYF.